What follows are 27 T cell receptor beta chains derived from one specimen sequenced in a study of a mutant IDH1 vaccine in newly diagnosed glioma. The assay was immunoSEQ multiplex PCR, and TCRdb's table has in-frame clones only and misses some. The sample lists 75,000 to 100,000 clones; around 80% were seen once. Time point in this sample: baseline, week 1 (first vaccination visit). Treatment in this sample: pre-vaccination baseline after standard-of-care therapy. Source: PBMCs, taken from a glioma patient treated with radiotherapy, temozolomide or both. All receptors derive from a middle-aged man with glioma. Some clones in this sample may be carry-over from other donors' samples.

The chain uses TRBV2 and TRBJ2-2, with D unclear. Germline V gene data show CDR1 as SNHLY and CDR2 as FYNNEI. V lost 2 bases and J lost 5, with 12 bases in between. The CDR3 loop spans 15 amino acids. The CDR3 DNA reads TGTGCCAGCAGTGAAAAGGGTTTGGAAACCGGGGAGCTGTTTTTT. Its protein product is CASSEKGLETGELFF.

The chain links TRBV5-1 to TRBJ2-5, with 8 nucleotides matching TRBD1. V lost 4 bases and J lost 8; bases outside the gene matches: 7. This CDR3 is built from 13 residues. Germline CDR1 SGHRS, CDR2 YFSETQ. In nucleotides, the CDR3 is TGCGCCAGCAGCCGGGCAGGGGGCTATACCCAGTACTTC. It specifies CASSRAGGYTQYF. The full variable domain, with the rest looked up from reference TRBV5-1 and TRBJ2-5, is KAGVTQTPRYLIKTRGQQVTLSCSPISGHRSVSWYQQTPGQGLQFLFEYFSETQRNKGNFPGRFSGRQFSNSRSEMNVSTLELGDSALYLCASSRAGGYTQYFGPGTRLLVL.

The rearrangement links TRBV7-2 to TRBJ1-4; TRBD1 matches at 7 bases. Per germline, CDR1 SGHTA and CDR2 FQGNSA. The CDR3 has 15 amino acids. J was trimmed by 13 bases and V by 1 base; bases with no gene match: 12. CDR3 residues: CASSLVTGARQGLFF. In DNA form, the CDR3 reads TGTGCCAGCAGCTTAGTAACAGGGGCCCGTCAGGGACTGTTTTTT. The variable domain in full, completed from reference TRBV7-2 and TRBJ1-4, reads GAGVSQSPSNKVTEKGKDVELRCDPISGHTALYWYRQSLGQGLEFLIYFQGNSAPDKSGLPSDRFSAERTGGSVSTLTIQRTQQEDSAVYLCASSLVTGARQGLFFGSGTQLSVL.

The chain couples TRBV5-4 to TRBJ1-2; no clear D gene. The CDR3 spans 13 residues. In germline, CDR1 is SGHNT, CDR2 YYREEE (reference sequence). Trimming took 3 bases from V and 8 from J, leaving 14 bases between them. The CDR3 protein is CASSYGLAGGYTF. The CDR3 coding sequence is TGTGCCAGCAGCTACGGCCTGGCGGGGGGCTACACCTTC.

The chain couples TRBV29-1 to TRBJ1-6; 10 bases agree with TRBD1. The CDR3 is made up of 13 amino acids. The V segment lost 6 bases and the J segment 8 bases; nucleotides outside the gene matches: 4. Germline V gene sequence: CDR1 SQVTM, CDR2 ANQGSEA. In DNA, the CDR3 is TGCAGCGTGGGGACAGGGGCAGATTCACCCCTCCACTTT. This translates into CSVGTGADSPLHF.

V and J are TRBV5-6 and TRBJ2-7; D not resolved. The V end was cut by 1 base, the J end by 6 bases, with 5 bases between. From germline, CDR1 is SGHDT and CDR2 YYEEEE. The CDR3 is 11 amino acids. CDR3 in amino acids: CASSLWAEQYF. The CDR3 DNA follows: TGTGCCAGCAGCTTGTGGGCCGAGCAGTACTTC.

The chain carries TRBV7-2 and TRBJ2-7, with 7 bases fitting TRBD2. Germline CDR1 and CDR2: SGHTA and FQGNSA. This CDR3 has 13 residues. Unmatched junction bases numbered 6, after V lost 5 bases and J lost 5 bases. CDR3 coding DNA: TGTGCCAGCAGCCTGGGTGCGGGGGACGAGCAGTACTTC. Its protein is CASSLGAGDEQYF.

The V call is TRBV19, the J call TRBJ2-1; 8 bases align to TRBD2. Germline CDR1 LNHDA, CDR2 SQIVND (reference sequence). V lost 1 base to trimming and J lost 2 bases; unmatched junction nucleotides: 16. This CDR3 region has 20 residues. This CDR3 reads CASSIGTQRGSLYPYNEQFF. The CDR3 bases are TGTGCCAGTAGTATAGGGACCCAGCGGGGGTCTCTGTATCCCTACAATGAGCAGTTCTTC.

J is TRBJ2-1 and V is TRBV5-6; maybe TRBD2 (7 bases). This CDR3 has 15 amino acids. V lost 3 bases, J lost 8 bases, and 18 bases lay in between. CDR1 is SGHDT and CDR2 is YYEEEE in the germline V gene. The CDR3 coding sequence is TGTGCCAGCAGCTGGGGGGGACAAATCCACCATGAGCAGTTCTTC. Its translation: CASSWGGQIHHEQFF.

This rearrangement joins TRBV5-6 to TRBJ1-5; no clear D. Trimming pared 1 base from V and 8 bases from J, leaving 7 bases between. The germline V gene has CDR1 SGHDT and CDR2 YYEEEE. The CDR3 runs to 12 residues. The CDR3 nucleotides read TGTGCCAGCAGCTTGTTTGGGGAGCCCCAGCATTTT. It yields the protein CASSLFGEPQHF.

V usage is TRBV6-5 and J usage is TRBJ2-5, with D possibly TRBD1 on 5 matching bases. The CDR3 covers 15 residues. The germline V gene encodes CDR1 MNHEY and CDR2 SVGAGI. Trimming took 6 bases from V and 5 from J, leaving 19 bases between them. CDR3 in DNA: TGTGCCAGCAGCTCACCGTTTCAGGGTACGGAGACCCAGTACTTC. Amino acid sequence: CASSSPFQGTETQYF.

CDR3 amino acids: CASSPLGRGNQPQHF. CDR3 in DNA: TGTGCCAGCAGCCCCCTCGGCAGAGGCAATCAGCCCCAGCATTTT. The chain uses TRBV7-8 and TRBJ1-5; no clear D gene. This CDR3 has 15 residues. With 5 bases removed from V and 2 bases from J, the gap between germline ends came to 13 bases. CDR1 is SGHVS, CDR2 FQNEAQ, per germline.

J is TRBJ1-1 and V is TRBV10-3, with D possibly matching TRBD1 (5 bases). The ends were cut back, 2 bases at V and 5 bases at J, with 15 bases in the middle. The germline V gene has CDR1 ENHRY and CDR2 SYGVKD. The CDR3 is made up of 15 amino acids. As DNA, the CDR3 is TGTGCCATCAGTGAGGAGGGGCAAGGGAGGACTGAAGCTTTCTTT. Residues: CAISEEGQGRTEAFF.

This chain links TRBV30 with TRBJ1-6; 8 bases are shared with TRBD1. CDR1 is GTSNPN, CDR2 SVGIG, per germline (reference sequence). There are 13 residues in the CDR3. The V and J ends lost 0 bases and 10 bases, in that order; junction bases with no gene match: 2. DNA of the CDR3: TGTGCCTGGAGTGTACAGGGGGAATCACCCCTCCACTTT. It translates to CAWSVQGESPLHF.

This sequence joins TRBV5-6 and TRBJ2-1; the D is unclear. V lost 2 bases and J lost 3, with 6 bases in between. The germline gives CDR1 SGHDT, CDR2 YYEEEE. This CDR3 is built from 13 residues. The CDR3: CASSLDNYNEQFF. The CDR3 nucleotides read TGTGCCAGCAGCTTAGATAACTACAATGAGCAGTTCTTC. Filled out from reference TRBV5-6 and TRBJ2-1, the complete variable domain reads DAGVTQSPTHLIKTRGQQVTLRCSPKSGHDTVSWYQQALGQGPQFIFQYYEEEERQRGNFPDRFSGHQFPNYSSELNVNALLLGDSALYLCASSLDNYNEQFFGPGTRLTVL.

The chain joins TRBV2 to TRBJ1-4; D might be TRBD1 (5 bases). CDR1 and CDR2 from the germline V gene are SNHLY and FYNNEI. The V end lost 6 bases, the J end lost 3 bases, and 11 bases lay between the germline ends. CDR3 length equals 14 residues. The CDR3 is CASRSTGANEKLFF. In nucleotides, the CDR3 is TGTGCCAGCAGATCGACGGGGGCTAATGAAAAACTGTTTTTT.

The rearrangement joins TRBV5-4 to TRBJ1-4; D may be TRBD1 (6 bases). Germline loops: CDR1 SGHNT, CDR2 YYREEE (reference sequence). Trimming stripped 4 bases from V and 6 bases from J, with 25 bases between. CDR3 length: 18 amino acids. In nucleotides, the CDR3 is TGTGCCAGCAGCATAGGGGAGTGGGGGCGCCAGCGACATGAAAAACTGTTTTTT. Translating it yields CASSIGEWGRQRHEKLFF.

In DNA, the CDR3 is TGTGCCATCAGTGAATCGGGGTACGGCAATCAGCCCCAGCATTTT. Translating gives CAISESGYGNQPQHF. V usage is TRBV10-3 and J usage is TRBJ1-5; the D is unclear. Germline V gene sequence: CDR1 ENHRY, CDR2 SYGVKD. V lost 3 bases to trimming and J lost 2 bases, with 11 bases between them. This CDR3 spans 15 amino acids.

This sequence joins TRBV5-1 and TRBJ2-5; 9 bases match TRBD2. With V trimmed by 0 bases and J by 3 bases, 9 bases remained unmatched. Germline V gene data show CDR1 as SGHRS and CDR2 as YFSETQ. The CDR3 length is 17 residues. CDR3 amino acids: CASSLDLAGPPEETQYF. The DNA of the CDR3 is TGCGCCAGCAGCTTGGACCTAGCGGGGCCTCCAGAAGAGACCCAGTACTTC.

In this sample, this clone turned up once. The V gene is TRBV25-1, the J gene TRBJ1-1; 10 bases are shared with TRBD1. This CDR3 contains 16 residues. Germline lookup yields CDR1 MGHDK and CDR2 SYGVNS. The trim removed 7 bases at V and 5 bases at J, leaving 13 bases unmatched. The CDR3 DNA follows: TGTGCCAGCATGGGGAGGACAGGGGGTAGGCTGACTGAAGCTTTCTTT. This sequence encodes CASMGRTGGRLTEAFF.

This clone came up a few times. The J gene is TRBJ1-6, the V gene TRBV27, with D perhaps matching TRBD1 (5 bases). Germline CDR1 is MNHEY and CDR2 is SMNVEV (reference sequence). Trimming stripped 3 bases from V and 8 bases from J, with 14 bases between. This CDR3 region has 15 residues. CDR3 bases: TGTGCCAGCAGTTTGAAATCCAGGGCCGATTCACCCCTCCACTTT. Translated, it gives CASSLKSRADSPLHF.

CDR3 DNA sequence: TGTGCCAGCAGCCAAGAAAATCGGGGTTTTGGAAACACCATATATTTT. This encodes CASSQENRGFGNTIYF. V usage is TRBV4-2 and J usage is TRBJ1-3; no definite D call. Trimming removed 0 bases at V and 3 bases at J, with 12 bases between. Germline V gene lookup returns CDR1 LGHNA and CDR2 YNFKEQ. The CDR3 totals 16 residues.

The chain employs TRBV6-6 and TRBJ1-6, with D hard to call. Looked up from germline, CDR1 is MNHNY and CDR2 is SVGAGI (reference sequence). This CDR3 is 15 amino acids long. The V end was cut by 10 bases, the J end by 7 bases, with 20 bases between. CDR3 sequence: CATRTDGSGNSPLHF. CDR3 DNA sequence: TGTGCCACAAGGACGGACGGATCTGGGAATTCACCCCTCCACTTT.

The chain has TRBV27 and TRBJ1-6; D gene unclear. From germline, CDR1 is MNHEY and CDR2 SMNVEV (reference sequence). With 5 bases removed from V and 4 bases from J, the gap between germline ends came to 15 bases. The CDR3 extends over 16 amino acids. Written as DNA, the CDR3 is TGTGCCAGCAGTAAGGACCCCTTACCATATAATTCACCCCTCCACTTT. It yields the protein CASSKDPLPYNSPLHF.

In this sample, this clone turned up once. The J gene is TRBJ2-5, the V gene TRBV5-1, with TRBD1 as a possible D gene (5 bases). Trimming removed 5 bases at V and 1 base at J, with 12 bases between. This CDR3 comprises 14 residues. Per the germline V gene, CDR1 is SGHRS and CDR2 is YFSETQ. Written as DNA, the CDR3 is TGCGCCAGCAGTGAAAGGGGTCGCCAAGAGACCCAGTACTTC. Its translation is CASSERGRQETQYF.

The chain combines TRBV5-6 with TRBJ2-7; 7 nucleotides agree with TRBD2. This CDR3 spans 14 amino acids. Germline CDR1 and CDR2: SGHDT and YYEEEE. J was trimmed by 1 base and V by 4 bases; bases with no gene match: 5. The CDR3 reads CASSGRVLSYEQYF. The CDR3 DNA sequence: TGTGCCAGCAGCGGGAGGGTCCTGTCCTACGAGCAGTACTTC.

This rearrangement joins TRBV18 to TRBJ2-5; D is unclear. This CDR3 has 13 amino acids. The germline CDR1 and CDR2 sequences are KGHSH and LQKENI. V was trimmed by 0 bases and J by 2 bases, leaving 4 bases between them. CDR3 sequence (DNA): TGTGCCAGCTCACCACCGTCTCAAGAGACCCAGTACTTC. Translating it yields CASSPPSQETQYF.